The next 15 T cell receptor beta chains were all read from a single sample in a study of T-cell reconstitution after alpha-beta-depleted transplantation in children. The TCRbeta library was prepared with unique molecular identifiers. Using its own MiXCR run on the PCR reads, TCRdb lists one record per CDR3 protein. The repertoire consists of 65,000 to 75,000 distinct CDR3 sequences, with roughly 4.5% occurring once and the leading ten covering around 18%. Material: PBMCs, mostly from graft donor cells, obtained 180 days after TCRalphabeta/CD19-depleted stem cell transplant. The receptors come from a boy under two years old who had a stem cell transplant for acute myeloid leukemia, so the T cells may come from the graft donor.

This clonotype was detected ten times or more. CDR3: CASSQGGNEQFF. The CDR3 bases are TGTGCCAGCAGCCAAGGGGGGAATGAGCAGTTCTTC. The V gene is TRBV3-1, the J gene TRBJ2-1; either TRBD1 or TRBD2 may fit D (5 bases each). The germline CDR1 and CDR2 sequences are LGHDT and YNNKEL (reference sequence). V dropped 1 base and J dropped 7 bases, with 5 bases sitting between them. The CDR3 has 12 residues.

This clonotype appeared many times. V usage is TRBV12-3 or TRBV12-4 and J usage is TRBJ2-4; 10 bases match TRBD1. V was clipped by 8 bases and J by 7 bases; unmatched bases: 8. This CDR3 region has 14 residues. Here the CDR3 reads CASAPWDRGNIQYF. In nucleotides, the CDR3 is TGTGCCAGCGCGCCCTGGGACAGGGGCAACATTCAGTACTTC.

Regarding this clonotype: A read error may produce the germline difference seen at one junction end. The chain couples TRBV20-1 to TRBJ2-2, with 12 nucleotides matching TRBD2. This CDR3 is built from 18 residues. Germline lookup yields CDR1 DFQATT and CDR2 SNEGSKA (reference sequence). This CDR3 is CCARDLRTSGADTGELFF. The CDR3 nucleotides are TGCTGTGCTAGAGATTTGCGGACTAGCGGGGCCGACACCGGGGAGCTGTTTTTT.

This clonotype has ten or more counts. This chain links TRBV5-1 with TRBJ1-4; D not resolved. In germline, CDR1 is SGHRS, CDR2 YFSETQ. Trimming cost V 2 bases and J 2 bases, with 13 bases left between them. The CDR3 covers 16 residues. CDR3 sequence (DNA): TGCGCCAGCAGCTTATGGACTCCGGGGACTAATGAAAAACTGTTTTTT. Translated, it gives CASSLWTPGTNEKLFF.

Ten or more counts support this clonotype. The J gene is TRBJ2-3, the V gene TRBV12-3 or TRBV12-4; possibly TRBD1 for D (5 bases). V was pared by 6 bases and J by 4 bases, with 11 bases between. This CDR3 is built from 13 residues. The CDR3 loop reads CASSPVGADTQYF. In DNA form, the CDR3 reads TGTGCCAGCAGCCCTGTAGGGGCAGATACGCAGTATTTT.

This clonotype was seen repeatedly, ten times or more. The J gene is TRBJ2-7, the V gene TRBV20-1, with a possible D match to TRBD2 (6 bases). Germline V gives CDR1 DFQATT, CDR2 SNEGSKA (reference sequence). The CDR3 totals 11 residues. The CDR3 spells CRGWRDYEQYV. In DNA, the CDR3 is TGCAGGGGTTGGAGGGACTACGAGCAGTACGTC.

This clonotype was counted ten times or more. V usage is TRBV12-3 or TRBV12-4 and J usage is TRBJ2-1; TRBD2 matches at 11 bases. Germline trimming cut 0 bases from V and 12 bases from J; bases unmatched to any gene: 10. The CDR3 sequence is 16 residues long. The CDR3 is CASSLASSGGIPSQFF. The CDR3 DNA is TGTGCCAGCAGTTTAGCCTCTAGCGGGGGGATCCCCTCGCAGTTCTTC.

At least ten counts were recorded for this clonotype. The chain links TRBV12-3 or TRBV12-4 to TRBJ2-3, with 8 nucleotides matching TRBD2. CDR3 length: 13 amino acids. Trimming removed 5 bases from V and 4 bases from J; junction bases left unmatched: 2. In DNA form, the CDR3 reads TGTGCCAGCAGTCCGGGGGGGGCAGATACGCAGTATTTT. Its protein is CASSPGGADTQYF.

This clonotype was detected many times. The genes are TRBV12-3 or TRBV12-4 and TRBJ1-5; D might be TRBD1 (6 bases). V was cut by 3 bases and J by 7 bases, with 10 bases left in between. The CDR3 sequence is 13 residues long. The DNA of the CDR3 is TGTGCCAGCAGTTTTAACAGGGTACAGCCCCAGCATTTT. It translates to CASSFNRVQPQHF.

This clonotype was observed many times. CDR3 amino acids: CSVEVGRGTGELFF. Written as DNA, the CDR3 is TGCAGCGTTGAAGTAGGGAGGGGGACCGGGGAGCTGTTTTTT. The chain links TRBV29-1 to TRBJ2-2; weak D call: TRBD2 (7 bases). Trimming pared 1 base from V and 5 bases from J, leaving 11 bases between. The CDR3 covers 14 residues. Germline CDR1 reads SQVTM; CDR2 reads ANQGSEA.

The table lists this clonotype with many counts. The chain couples TRBV4-3 to TRBJ2-7, with D perhaps matching TRBD1 or TRBD2 (6 bases each). The CDR3 has 14 amino acids. V was pared by 1 base and J by 3 bases, with 10 bases between. Looked up from germline, CDR1 is LGHNA and CDR2 is YSLEER. In nucleotides, the CDR3 is TGCGCCAGCAGCCAAGGGGGGGCGGGCTACGAGCAGTACTTC. It encodes CASSQGGAGYEQYF.

This clonotype was seen many times. This chain links TRBV5-1 with TRBJ1-1; 7 bases fit TRBD1. Germline CDR1 is SGHRS and CDR2 is YFSETQ. This CDR3 spans 13 amino acids. J lost 6 bases, V lost 4 bases, and 6 bases had no gene match. CDR3 sequence reads: CASSPFDRAEAFF. The CDR3, as DNA: TGCGCCAGCAGCCCATTCGACAGGGCTGAAGCTTTCTTT.

At least ten counts were recorded for this clonotype. The chain has TRBV20-1 and TRBJ1-5, with D possibly being TRBD1 (5 bases). Trimming left V 0 bases short and J 6 bases short, with 9 bases between. From germline, CDR1 is DFQATT and CDR2 SNEGSKA (reference sequence). There are 13 residues in the CDR3. CDR3 nucleotide sequence: TGCAGTGCTAGAGATGGGGGTTTTCAGCCCCAGCATTTT. Protein product: CSARDGGFQPQHF.

This clonotype was counted between two and nine times. The chain uses TRBV29-1 and TRBJ2-3; D is unclear. The CDR3 has 14 residues. Germline-derived CDR1 and CDR2 are SQVTM and ANQGSEA. Trimming shortened V by 6 bases and J by 1 base, and 14 bases separated the two germline ends. The CDR3 DNA reads as TGCAGCGTAGACTGGGTAACGGGCACAGATACGCAGTATTTT. Its protein is CSVDWVTGTDTQYF.

This clonotype was seen many times. The chain employs TRBV4-3 and TRBJ2-5; perhaps TRBD2 as D (6 bases). V dropped 0 bases and J dropped 5 bases, with 7 bases sitting between them. CDR1 is LGHNA, CDR2 YSLEER, per germline. The CDR3 is 13 residues long. The CDR3 loop reads CASSQDGGETQYF. The CDR3 bases are TGCGCCAGCAGCCAAGATGGGGGGGAGACCCAGTACTTC.